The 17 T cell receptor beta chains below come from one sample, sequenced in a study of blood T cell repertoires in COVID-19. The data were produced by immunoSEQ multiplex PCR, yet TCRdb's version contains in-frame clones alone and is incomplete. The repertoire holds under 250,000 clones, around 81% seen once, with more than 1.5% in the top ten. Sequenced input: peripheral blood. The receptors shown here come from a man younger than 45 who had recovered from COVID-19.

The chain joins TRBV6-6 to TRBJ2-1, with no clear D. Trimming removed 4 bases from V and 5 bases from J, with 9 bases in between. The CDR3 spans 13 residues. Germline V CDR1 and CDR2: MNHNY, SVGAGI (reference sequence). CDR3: CASSSWQNNEQFF. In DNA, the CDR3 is TGTGCCAGCAGTTCTTGGCAGAACAATGAGCAGTTCTTC.

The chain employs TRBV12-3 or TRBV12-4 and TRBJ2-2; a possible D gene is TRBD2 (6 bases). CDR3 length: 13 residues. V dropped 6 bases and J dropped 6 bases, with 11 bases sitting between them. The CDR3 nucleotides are TGTGCCAGCAGCTCACTAGCAGCCGGGGAGCTGTTTTTT. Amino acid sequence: CASSSLAAGELFF.

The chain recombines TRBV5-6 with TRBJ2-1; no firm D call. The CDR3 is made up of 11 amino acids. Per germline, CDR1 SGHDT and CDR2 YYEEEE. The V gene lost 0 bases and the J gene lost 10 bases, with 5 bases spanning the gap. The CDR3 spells CASSLDVEQFF. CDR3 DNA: TGTGCCAGCAGCTTGGATGTAGAGCAGTTCTTC.

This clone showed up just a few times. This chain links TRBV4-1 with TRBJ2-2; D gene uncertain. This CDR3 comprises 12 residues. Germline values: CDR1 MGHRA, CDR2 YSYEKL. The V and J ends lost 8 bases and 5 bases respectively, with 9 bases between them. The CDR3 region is CASLRWTGELFF. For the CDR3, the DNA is TGCGCCAGCCTGAGGTGGACCGGGGAGCTGTTTTTT.

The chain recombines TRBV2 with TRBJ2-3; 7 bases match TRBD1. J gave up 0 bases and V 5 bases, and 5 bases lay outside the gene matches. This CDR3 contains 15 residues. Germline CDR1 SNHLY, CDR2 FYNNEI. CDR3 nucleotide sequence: TGTGCCAGCAGTCCGGACAGGCCAAGCACAGATACGCAGTATTTT. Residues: CASSPDRPSTDTQYF.

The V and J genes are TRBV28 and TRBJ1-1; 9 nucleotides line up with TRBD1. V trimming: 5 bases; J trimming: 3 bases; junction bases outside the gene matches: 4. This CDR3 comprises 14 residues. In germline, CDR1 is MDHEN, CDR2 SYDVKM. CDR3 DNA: TGTGCCAGCAGTACAGGGGGCATTTACACTGAAGCTTTCTTT. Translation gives CASSTGGIYTEAFF.

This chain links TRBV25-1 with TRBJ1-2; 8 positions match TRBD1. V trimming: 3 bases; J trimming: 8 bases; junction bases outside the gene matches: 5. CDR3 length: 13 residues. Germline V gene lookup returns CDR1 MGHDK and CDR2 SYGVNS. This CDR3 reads CASSEETGDGYTF. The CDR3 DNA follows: TGTGCCAGCAGTGAGGAGACAGGGGACGGCTACACCTTC.

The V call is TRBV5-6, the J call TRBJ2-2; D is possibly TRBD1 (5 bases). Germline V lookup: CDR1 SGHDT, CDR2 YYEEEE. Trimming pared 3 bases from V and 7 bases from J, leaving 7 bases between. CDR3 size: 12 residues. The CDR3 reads CASSSQGGELFF. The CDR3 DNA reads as TGTGCCAGCAGCTCCCAGGGCGGGGAGCTGTTTTTT.

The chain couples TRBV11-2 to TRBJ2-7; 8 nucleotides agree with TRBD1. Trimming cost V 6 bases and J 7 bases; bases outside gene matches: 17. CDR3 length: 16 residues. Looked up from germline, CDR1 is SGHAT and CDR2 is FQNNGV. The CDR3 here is CASRPLRTGTVGEQYF. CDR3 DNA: TGTGCCAGCAGACCCCTGAGGACAGGGACGGTGGGGGAGCAGTACTTC.

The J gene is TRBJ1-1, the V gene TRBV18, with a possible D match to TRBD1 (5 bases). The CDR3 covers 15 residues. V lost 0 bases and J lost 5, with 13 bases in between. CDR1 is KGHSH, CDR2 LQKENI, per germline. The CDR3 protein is CASSPPLGEVTEAFF. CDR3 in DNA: TGTGCCAGCTCACCACCTTTAGGGGAAGTTACTGAAGCTTTCTTT.

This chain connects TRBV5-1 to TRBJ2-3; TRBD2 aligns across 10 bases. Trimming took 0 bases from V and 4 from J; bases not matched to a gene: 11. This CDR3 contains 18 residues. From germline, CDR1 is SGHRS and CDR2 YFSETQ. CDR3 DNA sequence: TGCGCCAGCAGCTTGGCTGGTTCTAGCGGGGGACAGTCAGATACGCAGTATTTT. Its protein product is CASSLAGSSGGQSDTQYF.

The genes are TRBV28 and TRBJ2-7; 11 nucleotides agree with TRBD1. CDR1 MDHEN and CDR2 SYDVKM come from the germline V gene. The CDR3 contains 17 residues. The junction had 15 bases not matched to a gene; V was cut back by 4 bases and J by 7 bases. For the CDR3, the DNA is TGTGCCAGCAGTTCCGGCGCGGTCGGACAGGGGGCGTGGGAGCAGTACGTC. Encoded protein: CASSSGAVGQGAWEQYV.

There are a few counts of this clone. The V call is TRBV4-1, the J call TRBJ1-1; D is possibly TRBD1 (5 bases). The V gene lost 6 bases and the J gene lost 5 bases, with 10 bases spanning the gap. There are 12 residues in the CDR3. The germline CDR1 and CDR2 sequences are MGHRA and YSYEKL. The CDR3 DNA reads TGCGCCAGCAGGGGGCGCGGTACTGAAGCTTTCTTT. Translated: CASRGRGTEAFF.

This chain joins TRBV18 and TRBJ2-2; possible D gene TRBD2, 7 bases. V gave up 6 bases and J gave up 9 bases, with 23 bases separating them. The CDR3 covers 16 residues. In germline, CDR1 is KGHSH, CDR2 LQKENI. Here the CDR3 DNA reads TGTGCCAGCTCTGTCTTCGCGGGGGCACGAGGCAGGGAGCTGTTTTTT. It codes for CASSVFAGARGRELFF.

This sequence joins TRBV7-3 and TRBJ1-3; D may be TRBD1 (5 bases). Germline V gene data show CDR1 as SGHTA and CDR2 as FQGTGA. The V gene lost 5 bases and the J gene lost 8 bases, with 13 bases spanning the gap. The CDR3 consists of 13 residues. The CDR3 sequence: CASSPGYGDTIYF. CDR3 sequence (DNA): TGTGCCAGCAGCCCAGGGTACGGTGACACCATATATTTT.

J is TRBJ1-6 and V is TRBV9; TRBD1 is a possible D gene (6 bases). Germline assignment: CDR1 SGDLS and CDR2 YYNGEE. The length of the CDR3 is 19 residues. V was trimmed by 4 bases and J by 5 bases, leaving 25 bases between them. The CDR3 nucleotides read TGTGCCAGCAGCCCTTTCTCCGGGACACCAACGTTCAATAATTCACCCCTCCACTTT. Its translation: CASSPFSGTPTFNNSPLHF. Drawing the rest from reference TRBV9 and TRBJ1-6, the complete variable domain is DSGVTQTPKHLITATGQRVTLRCSPRSGDLSVYWYQQSLDQGLQFLIQYYNGEERAKGNILERFSAQQFPDLHSELNLSSLELGDSALYFCASSPFSGTPTFNNSPLHFGNGTRLTVT.

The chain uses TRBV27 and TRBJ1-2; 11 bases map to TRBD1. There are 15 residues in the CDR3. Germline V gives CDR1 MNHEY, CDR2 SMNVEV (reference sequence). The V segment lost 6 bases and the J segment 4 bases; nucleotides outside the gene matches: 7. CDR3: CASRPGTGGIYGYTF. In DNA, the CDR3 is TGTGCCAGCAGACCTGGGACAGGGGGTATCTATGGCTACACCTTC.